Below are 19 T cell receptor beta chains sequenced from a single sample in a study of breast tumors, draining lymph nodes, adjacent tissues. Breast cancer patients provided tissue from their axillary draining lymph nodes. TCRdb re-derived calls from the multiplex PCR reads in MiXCR, one entry per CDR3 protein. In the table there are 190,000 or so distinct CDR3 sequences, approximately 33% of which are singletons. Sequencing was performed on axillary lymph node tissue. Source of these receptors: a female donor with breast cancer. Some clones in this sample may be carry-over from other donors' samples.

In this sample, this clonotype turned up many times. The chain links TRBV12-3 or TRBV12-4 to TRBJ2-1, with 11 bases identical to TRBD2. This CDR3 spans 15 amino acids. J gave up 6 bases and V 6 bases, and 7 bases lay outside the gene matches. CDR3 in amino acids: CASSSSGRTGNEQFF. The CDR3, as DNA: TGTGCCAGCAGCTCTAGCGGGAGGACGGGCAATGAGCAGTTCTTC.

This clonotype was recorded many times. V and J are TRBV6-6 and TRBJ2-2, with D perhaps TRBD1 (5 bases). Trimming stripped 2 bases from V and 0 bases from J, with 7 bases between. Germline V gene data show CDR1 as MNHNY and CDR2 as SVGAGI (reference sequence). The CDR3 extends over 15 amino acids. Here the CDR3 DNA reads TGTGCCAGCAGTTACGTACAGGCGAACACCGGGGAGCTGTTTTTT. Its protein is CASSYVQANTGELFF.

This clonotype came up a few times. The V and J genes are TRBV6-2 or TRBV6-3 and TRBJ2-6, with D perhaps TRBD1 (6 bases). Germline CDR1 and CDR2: MNHEY and SVGEGT. There are 14 residues in the CDR3. Trimming stripped 6 bases from V and 1 base from J, with 7 bases between. The CDR3 loop reads CASRGGSGANVLTF. The CDR3 DNA reads TGTGCCAGCAGAGGGGGTTCTGGGGCCAACGTCCTGACTTTC.

This clonotype was counted many times. The chain couples TRBV15 to TRBJ2-5; TRBD1 matches at 10 bases. CDR1 is LNHNV and CDR2 is YYDKDF in the germline V gene (reference sequence). Trimming removed 5 bases from V and 5 bases from J; junction bases left unmatched: 8. This CDR3 comprises 15 residues. Here the CDR3 DNA reads TGTGCCACCAGCGTAAGACAGGGGGCAGGGGAGACCCAGTACTTC. Its protein is CATSVRQGAGETQYF. The complete variable domain, with remaining parts taken from reference TRBV15 and TRBJ2-5, reads DAMVIQNPRYQVTQFGKPVTLSCSQTLNHNVMYWYQQKSSQAPKLLFHYYDKDFNNEADTPDNFQSRRPNTSFCFLDIRSPGLGDTAMYLCATSVRQGAGETQYFGPGTRLLVL.

Concerning this clonotype itself: A much more abundant neighbour one base away suggests this may be a read error. The V call is TRBV10-2, the J call TRBJ2-2; TRBD1 aligns across 8 bases. This CDR3 comprises 14 residues. CDR1 WSHSY and CDR2 SAAADI come from the germline V gene. The CDR3 coding sequence is TGCGCCACAACAGGGGGGTCGCGAACCGGGGAGCTGCTTTTT. Amino acid sequence: CATTGGSRTGELLF.

In its sample, this clonotype was seen many times. The chain carries TRBV12-3 or TRBV12-4 and TRBJ2-2; no firm D call. The ends were cut back, 3 bases at V and 4 bases at J, with 6 bases in the middle. The CDR3 contains 13 residues. CDR3: CASSFWGTGELFF. The CDR3 bases are TGTGCCAGCAGTTTTTGGGGCACCGGGGAGCTGTTTTTT.

This clonotype appeared many times. The V gene is TRBV3-1, the J gene TRBJ1-4, with TRBD1 identical over 7 bases. CDR1 is LGHDT, CDR2 YNNKEL, per germline (reference sequence). With 6 bases clipped from V and 4 bases from J, the junction kept 8 bases outside the gene matches. This CDR3 comprises 15 residues. The CDR3 region is CASRNNRGLNEKLFF. CDR3 nucleotide sequence: TGTGCCAGCAGGAACAACAGGGGACTTAATGAAAAACTGTTTTTT.

This clonotype was seen many times. The chain couples TRBV5-8 to TRBJ1-5; D remains unclear. The V and J ends lost 0 bases and 3 bases respectively, with 1 base between them. Per germline, CDR1 SGHTS and CDR2 YDEGEE. The CDR3 spans 12 residues. This CDR3 is CASSLDNQPQHF. CDR3 nucleotide sequence: TGTGCCAGCAGCTTGGACAATCAGCCCCAGCATTTT.

In the case of this clonotype: A much more abundant neighbour one base away suggests this may be a read error. The V and J genes are TRBV5-8 and TRBJ1-2; 8 bases agree with TRBD1. From germline, CDR1 is SGHTS and CDR2 YDEGEE. The CDR3 spans 16 residues. With V trimmed by 4 bases and J by 0 bases, 8 bases remained unmatched. The CDR3 nucleotides are TGTGCCAGCAGCCCGGGACAGGCGACCGCTAACTATGGCTACACCTTC. This translates into CASSPGQATANYGYTF. Using reference TRBV5-8 and TRBJ1-2 for the parts outside the CDR3, the full variable domain is EAGVTQSPTHLIKTRGQQATLRCSPISGHTSVYWYQQALGLGLQFLLWYDEGEERNRGNFPPRFSGRQFPNYSSELNVNALELEDSALYLCASSPGQATANYGYTFGSGTRLTVV.

This clonotype appeared many times. The gene calls are TRBV7-2 and TRBJ2-1; TRBD2 aligns across 7 bases. Germline loops: CDR1 SGHTA, CDR2 FQGNSA. This CDR3 spans 15 amino acids. After removal of 6 bases from V and 0 bases from J, the junction contained 5 bases not matched to a gene. CDR3 region: CASRVGGISYNEQFF. The CDR3 DNA is TGTGCCAGCAGGGTCGGGGGGATCTCCTACAATGAGCAGTTCTTC.

This clonotype came up many times. V is TRBV3-1 and J is TRBJ1-5, with a weak D call TRBD1 (6 bases). The CDR3 is 14 amino acids. CDR1 is LGHDT, CDR2 YNNKEL, per germline (reference sequence). V lost 1 base and J 5 bases, leaving 9 bases between the germline ends. The CDR3 DNA sequence: TGTGCCAGCAGCCAAGGACAGGACGATCAGCCCCAGCATTTT. Amino acid sequence: CASSQGQDDQPQHF.

This clonotype was seen at least ten times. The genes are TRBV6-2 or TRBV6-3 and TRBJ2-1; D ambiguous. V lost 6 bases and J lost 0, with 9 bases in between. CDR3 length equals 14 residues. In germline, CDR1 is MNHEY, CDR2 SVGEGT. CDR3 residues: CASRMVSSYNEQFF. CDR3 nucleotide sequence: TGTGCCAGCAGGATGGTTAGCTCCTACAATGAGCAGTTCTTC.

This clonotype was recorded many times. The V gene is TRBV12-3 or TRBV12-4, the J gene TRBJ1-3; D not resolved. The length of the CDR3 is 14 residues. The ends were cut back, 6 bases at V and 0 bases at J, with 9 bases in the middle. The CDR3 spells CASSRPSSGNTIYF. CDR3 DNA: TGTGCCAGCAGCCGACCGAGCTCTGGAAACACCATATATTTT.

About this clonotype itself: One junction end disagrees with the germline gene, perhaps due to a read error. The CDR3 sequence is CASSLQAGIAKNTQYF. CDR3 nucleotide sequence: TGTGCCAGCAGCTTACAGGCGGGAATAGCCAAAAACACTCAGTACTTC. The chain combines TRBV7-2 with TRBJ2-4; TRBD2 is a possible D gene (6 bases). The CDR3 length is 16 residues. The germline V gene encodes CDR1 SGHTA and CDR2 FQGNSA. Using reference TRBV7-2 and TRBJ2-4 for the parts outside the CDR3, the full variable domain is GAGVSQSPSNKVTEKGKDVELRCDPISGHTALYWYRQSLGQGLEFLIYFQGNSAPDKSGLPSDRFSAERTGGSVSTLTIQRTQQEDSAVYLCASSLQAGIAKNTQYFGAGTRLSVL.

In its sample, this clonotype was seen many times. The chain employs TRBV20-1 and TRBJ2-4, with D maybe TRBD2 (5 bases). Germline V gene sequence: CDR1 DFQATT, CDR2 SNEGSKA (reference sequence). The CDR3 spans 11 residues. V lost 3 bases and J lost 7, with 7 bases in between. This CDR3 is CSARDSNIQYF. DNA for the CDR3: TGCAGTGCTAGGGACTCTAACATTCAGTACTTC.

The table lists this clonotype with a few counts. This may be a read error: a much more frequent sequence differs by one nucleotide. This sequence joins TRBV5-1 and TRBJ2-3; 12 bases are shared with TRBD2. Germline loops: CDR1 SGHRS, CDR2 YFSETQ. The CDR3 covers 16 residues. V shed 7 bases, J shed 1 base, and the junction held 7 bases outside the gene matches. The CDR3 sequence is CASGAGLAGRTDTQYF. CDR3 in DNA: TGCGCCAGCGGCGCAGGACTAGCGGGGCGCACAGATACGCAGTATTTT.

This chain links TRBV6-5 with TRBJ2-3, with D tentatively TRBD2 (6 bases). V dropped 5 bases and J dropped 4 bases, with 13 bases sitting between them. CDR3 length: 14 residues. The V gene's germline CDR1 is MNHEY and CDR2 SVGAGI. This chain's CDR3 is CASSHRTNADTQYF. In DNA, the CDR3 is TGTGCCAGCAGTCACCGGACTAACGCAGATACGCAGTATTTT.

This clonotype was observed at least ten times. V usage is TRBV10-3 and J usage is TRBJ2-5; 12 nucleotides agree with TRBD1. V lost 5 bases and J lost 1; bases outside the gene matches: 5. Germline CDR1 and CDR2: ENHRY and SYGVKD. The CDR3 length is 16 residues. The CDR3 here is CAISPGQGAPQETQYF. The DNA for the CDR3 is TGTGCCATCAGTCCGGGACAGGGGGCGCCCCAAGAGACCCAGTACTTC.

Of note for this clonotype: A much larger clone sits a single nucleotide away, making a read error possible. The rearrangement links TRBV18 to TRBJ2-7; D is possibly TRBD1 (7 bases). In germline, CDR1 is KGHSH, CDR2 LQKENI. V was shortened by 8 bases and J by 5 bases, with 19 bases between the two germline ends. This CDR3 has 14 amino acids. The chain's CDR3 is CASPLAQGFDEQYF. CDR3 nucleotides: TGTGCCAGCCCACTAGCACAGGGGTTCGACGAGCAGTACTTC.